The T cell receptor (beta chain) under discussion was sequenced for a study of cytomegalovirus exposure and HLA in healthy donors. Details on this clone: Its antigen is undetermined.

General observations from the study: Published work reported that the classifier diagnosed cytomegalovirus status with high specificity and sensitivity. Roughly uniform sequencing depth across donors was assumed, possibly incorrectly.

The PCR had 60 Vbeta and 13 Jbeta primers. Using immunoSEQ multiplex PCR, the repertoire was profiled, and TCRdb retains in-frame clones only, with some absent. The table lists fewer than 150,000 clones, approximately 77% of them singletons, with around 5.2% in the top ten. The receptor was isolated from a man between 50 and 59 years old in good health and CMV-seropositive. The specimen was PBMCs.

CDR3 in amino acids: CASSPRTSFADTQYF. In DNA, the CDR3 is TGTGCCAGCAGTCCCCGGACTAGTTTTGCAGATACGCAGTATTTT. This chain links TRBV6-1 with TRBJ2-3; 7 bases fit TRBD2. Germline CDR1 MNHNS, CDR2 SASEGT. Trimming cost V 5 bases and J 4 bases; bases outside gene matches: 9. CDR3 length: 15 amino acids.